This T cell receptor beta chain emerged from a study of T cells after yellow fever vaccination. With V trimmed by 5 bases and J by 7 bases, 13 bases remained unmatched. This CDR3 is built from 14 residues. Germline loops: CDR1 DFQATT, CDR2 SNEGSKA (reference sequence). Whole-study results and caveats: Weaker overall, the secondary response nonetheless peaked faster (day 5 versus 15).

On this clonotype itself: Its target is unknown.

UMIs were added to TCR cDNA along with a universal primer site when it was made by 5'RACE template switching. One entry per CDR3 protein, called by TCRdb with MiXCR from the 5' RACE reads. The sample holds 450,000 to 550,000 distinct CDR3 sequences, around 21% seen once. The receptor comes from a man in his thirties or forties who received the YFV17D yellow fever vaccine. This rearrangement joins TRBV20-1 to TRBJ1-2, with 7 positions matching TRBD1. Source: PBMCs, taken 15 days after the yellow fever booster vaccination. The CDR3 DNA reads as TGCAGTGCTTCAAGCAGGGGGAGCACGCGTGGCTACACCTTC. Amino acid sequence: CSASSRGSTRGYTF.